Here is one T cell receptor (beta chain) with its context. Its antigen is unknown. Data came from immunoSEQ multiplex PCR; TCRdb stores just in-frame clones and leaves some out. The sample has under 250,000 clones; about 90% are singletons. These data are taken from a study of cytomegalovirus exposure and HLA in healthy donors. The study's findings and limits: The authors enumerated 180 or so TCR beta chains as linked to cytomegalovirus. Under in vitro conditions, a few CMV-associated chains were confirmed as specific for CMV antigens. The tendency of first-cohort TCR clusters to co-occur in the 120 or so validation repertoires was identified by a subsequent analysis.

The donors were part of the roughly 120-subject validation cohort, which stood apart from the roughly 680-subject first cohort. This clonotype was obtained from a man between 18 and 29 years old in good health and CMV-seropositive. The sample comprised PBMCs.

DNA of the CDR3: TGTGCCAGCAGTGAATATCCGGGGGCGCACTATGGCTACACCTTC. Translation: CASSEYPGAHYGYTF. This chain joins TRBV6-1 and TRBJ1-2; D is perhaps TRBD1 (6 bases). CDR3 size: 15 residues. Germline CDR1 MNHNS, CDR2 SASEGT. Trimming took 2 bases from V and 3 from J, leaving 13 bases between them.